These 28 T cell receptor beta chains originate from one sample sequenced in a study of shared clonotypes between healthy human individuals. The naive CD8 subset, CD45RO-negative cells positively selected for CCR7, excluded terminally differentiated effector memory CD45RA+ cells. Repertoires were generated with immunoSEQ multiplex PCR, while TCRdb's copy carries only in-frame clones and drops some. The table records hundreds of thousands of clones, 95% to 98% of them present only once. Sequences were obtained from naive CD8+ T cells sorted from blood. The origin of the receptors is a man younger than 40 in good health.

This clone has only one observation. This chain links TRBV28 with TRBJ2-3; D unresolved. The CDR3 loop spans 15 amino acids. Germline CDR1 MDHEN, CDR2 SYDVKM. The V and J ends lost 4 bases and 9 bases respectively, with 20 bases between them. The CDR3 bases are TGTGCCAGCAGTTCACCGCCGGATTCTCGTACGACGCAGTATTTT. The encoded protein is CASSSPPDSRTTQYF.

CDR3 loop: CASSLSIGTNTEAFF. In DNA form, the CDR3 reads TGTGCCAGCAGCCTCTCCATAGGAACTAACACTGAAGCTTTCTTT. V and J are TRBV7-2 and TRBJ1-1; no definite D call. The germline V gene has CDR1 SGHTA and CDR2 FQGNSA. The CDR3 spans 15 residues. The V end was cut by 5 bases, the J end by 2 bases, with 15 bases between.

The DNA of the CDR3 is TGTGCCAGCAGCCCTGGGACTAGCGGGTTTCTCTCCTACGAGCAGTACTTC. Amino acid sequence: CASSPGTSGFLSYEQYF. The gene calls are TRBV14 and TRBJ2-7; TRBD2 matches 12 bases. V lost 4 bases, J lost 0 bases, and 7 bases stayed unmatched. Germline V CDR1 and CDR2: SGHDN, FVKESK. CDR3 length: 17 amino acids.

The CDR3 region is CSVALAARLQETQYF. CDR3 DNA: TGCAGCGTTGCACTAGCGGCCCGCCTCCAAGAGACCCAGTACTTC. V usage is TRBV29-1 and J usage is TRBJ2-5; 8 bases match TRBD2. The CDR3 has 15 amino acids. V dropped 4 bases and J dropped 1; count of bases not matched to a gene: 8. Germline loops: CDR1 SQVTM, CDR2 ANQGSEA.

This clone was observed a few times. This chain joins TRBV11-2 and TRBJ2-5; 7 nucleotides match TRBD2. The germline V gene has CDR1 SGHAT and CDR2 FQNNGV. V dropped 5 bases and J dropped 5; count of bases not matched to a gene: 11. This CDR3 has 15 amino acids. The CDR3: CASSPDWAGRETQYF. CDR3 nucleotides: TGTGCCAGCAGCCCTGATTGGGCCGGGAGGGAGACCCAGTACTTC. The full variable domain, in which reference TRBV11-2 and TRBJ2-5 provide the parts outside the CDR3, is EAGVAQSPRYKIIEKRQSVAFWCNPISGHATLYWYQQILGQGPKLLIQFQNNGVVDDSQLPKDRFSAERLKGVDSTLKIQPAKLEDSAVYLCASSPDWAGRETQYFGPGTRLLVL.

The gene calls are TRBV28 and TRBJ2-7, with 7 bases matching TRBD2. The CDR3 sequence is 17 residues long. After removal of 6 bases from V and 7 bases from J, the junction contained 21 bases not matched to a gene. CDR1 is MDHEN and CDR2 is SYDVKM in the germline V gene. In nucleotides, the CDR3 is TGTGCCAGCAGGCTCGACCCATATGTGGGAGGGCCTTCGGAGCAGTACTTC. It codes for CASRLDPYVGGPSEQYF. The full variable domain, with the rest looked up from reference TRBV28 and TRBJ2-7, is DVKVTQSSRYLVKRTGEKVFLECVQDMDHENMFWYRQDPGLGLRLIYFSYDVKMKEKGDIPEGYSVSREKKERFSLILESASTNQTSMYLCASRLDPYVGGPSEQYFGPGTRLTVT.

The chain recombines TRBV28 with TRBJ2-5; D ambiguous. Trimming removed 7 bases at V and 5 bases at J, with 17 bases between. The CDR3 consists of 14 residues. The germline CDR1 and CDR2 sequences are MDHEN and SYDVKM. CDR3 residues: CASTHTSRWETQYF. The CDR3 DNA reads TGTGCCAGCACTCACACGTCCAGATGGGAGACCCAGTACTTC.

This rearrangement joins TRBV18 to TRBJ2-1; weak D call: TRBD1 (6 bases). Germline V lookup: CDR1 KGHSH, CDR2 LQKENI. V was clipped by 2 bases and J by 10 bases, with 9 bases between them. The CDR3 runs 12 residues. The CDR3 DNA follows: TGTGCCAGCTCACCAGTAACAGGGGAGCAGTTCTTC. Translation: CASSPVTGEQFF.

The chain links TRBV14 to TRBJ1-4; D remains unclear. The V and J ends lost 4 bases and 7 bases respectively, with 16 bases between them. Looked up from germline, CDR1 is SGHDN and CDR2 is FVKESK. The CDR3 loop spans 15 amino acids. The CDR3 here is CASSLLPEGIEKLFF. The CDR3, as DNA: TGTGCCAGCAGCCTCCTCCCGGAAGGGATTGAAAAACTGTTTTTT.

The chain couples TRBV27 to TRBJ1-1; weak D call: TRBD1 (5 bases). The CDR3 loop spans 15 amino acids. Trimming cost V 6 bases and J 3 bases, with 17 bases left between them. CDR1 is MNHEY and CDR2 is SMNVEV in the germline V gene (reference sequence). The CDR3, as DNA: TGTGCCAGCAGCAGTCTAACGTTGGGGGACACTGAAGCTTTCTTT. Amino acids: CASSSLTLGDTEAFF.

The chain's CDR3 is CASSQNTEYGYTF. Here the CDR3 DNA reads TGTGCCAGCAGCCAAAACACAGAGTATGGCTACACCTTC. V usage is TRBV7-9 and J usage is TRBJ1-2, with D unclear. Deletions cut 5 bases from V and 5 bases from J, with 12 bases between. Germline V gene lookup returns CDR1 SEHNR and CDR2 FQNEAQ (reference sequence). This CDR3 comprises 13 residues.

This chain links TRBV7-9 with TRBJ2-5, with TRBD2 as a possible D gene (7 bases). Germline CDR1 SEHNR, CDR2 FQNEAQ (reference sequence). The CDR3 runs 17 residues. V was pared by 3 bases and J by 1 base, with 18 bases between. This CDR3 reads CASSFRRGGPSQETQYF. The CDR3 nucleotides are TGTGCCAGCAGCTTTAGAAGGGGGGGACCCAGCCAAGAGACCCAGTACTTC.

The V and J genes are TRBV6-4 and TRBJ2-1; D is unclear. This CDR3 spans 13 amino acids. CDR1 and CDR2 (germline): MRHNA, SNTAGT. V shed 6 bases and J shed 4 bases, with 10 bases lying between them. The DNA of the CDR3 is TGTGCCAGCAGCCCAACTCGATACAATGAGCAGTTCTTC. It translates to CASSPTRYNEQFF.

The chain joins TRBV6-1 to TRBJ2-7, with 12 bases lining up with TRBD2. V lost 3 bases and J lost 6; bases outside the gene matches: 9. Germline V gene sequence: CDR1 MNHNS, CDR2 SASEGT. This CDR3 comprises 16 residues. DNA of the CDR3: TGTGCCAGCAGTGACCCTAGCGGGAGGGCCCGTGGCGAGCAGTACTTC. The encoded protein is CASSDPSGRARGEQYF.

Written as DNA, the CDR3 is TGTGCCAGCTCACCGACAGACCTAGCGGGAGTAAATACTGAGCAGTTCTTC. Translating gives CASSPTDLAGVNTEQFF. The rearrangement links TRBV18 to TRBJ2-1, with 10 nucleotides matching TRBD2. The J segment lost 9 bases and the V segment lost 3 bases, leaving 14 bases of the junction unmatched. Germline-derived CDR1 and CDR2 are KGHSH and LQKENI. This CDR3 is built from 17 residues.

The rearrangement links TRBV2 to TRBJ2-1, with 8 bases lining up with TRBD2. The CDR3 runs to 18 residues. Germline V gene lookup returns CDR1 SNHLY and CDR2 FYNNEI. The junction had 18 bases not matched to a gene; V was cut back by 4 bases and J by 7 bases. The CDR3 nucleotides are TGTGCCAGCAGTGTATCCCCTAGTGAAGCGGGAGTCCAGAATGAGCAGTTCTTC. It encodes CASSVSPSEAGVQNEQFF.

Concerning this clone itself: Distinct nucleotide sequences in the sample also encode this CDR3. This sequence joins TRBV9 and TRBJ2-7; D not resolved. This CDR3 contains 13 residues. CDR1 and CDR2 (germline): SGDLS, YYNGEE. The V gene lost 0 bases and the J gene lost 3 bases, with 7 bases spanning the gap. CDR3 nucleotides: TGTGCCAGCAGCGTAGCTGACCGCTACGAGCAGTACTTC. As protein: CASSVADRYEQYF.

The chain recombines TRBV5-1 with TRBJ2-7; D ambiguous. Germline V gene lookup returns CDR1 SGHRS and CDR2 YFSETQ. V was clipped by 1 base and J by 3 bases, with 11 bases between them. The CDR3 is 14 residues long. CDR3 bases: TGCGCCAGCAGCTTGCACCCTCTAGGCTACGAGCAGTACTTC. It is translated as CASSLHPLGYEQYF.

The rearrangement joins TRBV27 to TRBJ1-5; D might be TRBD1 (5 bases). The CDR3 is 16 residues long. Trimming removed 3 bases from V and 2 bases from J, with 14 bases in between. From germline, CDR1 is MNHEY and CDR2 SMNVEV (reference sequence). The CDR3 region is CASSFTSGLGNQPQHF. In DNA, the CDR3 is TGTGCCAGCAGTTTTACGTCAGGGCTAGGCAATCAGCCCCAGCATTTT.

This chain uses TRBV7-6 with TRBJ2-7; no clear D gene. CDR1 and CDR2 (germline): SGHVS, FNYEAQ. V was pared by 3 bases and J by 5 bases, with 11 bases between. This CDR3 spans 13 amino acids. CDR3: CASSFFMGDEQYF. The CDR3 DNA reads TGTGCCAGCAGCTTTTTCATGGGCGACGAGCAGTACTTC.

This chain uses TRBV18 with TRBJ1-5, with a weak D call TRBD1 (6 bases). Trimming left V 3 bases short and J 1 base short, with 13 bases between. This CDR3 is built from 16 residues. Germline CDR1 KGHSH, CDR2 LQKENI. The CDR3 is CASSPGTTGSNQPQHF. CDR3 sequence (DNA): TGTGCCAGCTCACCGGGAACAACAGGGAGCAATCAGCCCCAGCATTTT.

The J gene is TRBJ2-2, the V gene TRBV7-6; 13 bases are a match to TRBD2. Trimming at V came to 6 bases and at J to 2 bases, leaving 9 bases not matched to a gene. Per germline, CDR1 SGHVS and CDR2 FNYEAQ. The CDR3 consists of 18 residues. CDR3: CASRGLAGDLGNTGELFF. CDR3 coding DNA: TGTGCCAGCAGAGGACTAGCGGGGGATTTGGGCAACACCGGGGAGCTGTTTTTT.

The V gene is TRBV29-1, the J gene TRBJ1-2; D perhaps matches TRBD1 (6 bases). The CDR3 covers 11 residues. The V and J ends lost 6 bases and 4 bases respectively, with 9 bases between them. CDR1 and CDR2 (germline): SQVTM, ANQGSEA. The CDR3 nucleotides read TGCAGCGTGACAGGCAGCTATGGCTACACCTTC. Amino acids: CSVTGSYGYTF.

This clone came up once. At one boundary the junction diverges from the germline segment, which might be a read error. The chain recombines TRBV28 with TRBJ1-5; D is unresolved. The CDR3 is made up of 15 amino acids. CDR1 and CDR2 (germline): MDHEN, SYDVKM. The CDR3 protein is CASTEPRELNQSQHF. CDR3 in DNA: TGTGCCAGCACAGAGCCCCGGGAGCTTAATCAGTCCCAGCATTTT.

The chain combines TRBV6-1 with TRBJ2-1; TRBD1 aligns across 10 bases. Trimming at V came to 4 bases and at J to 8 bases, leaving 17 bases not matched to a gene. Per the germline V gene, CDR1 is MNHNS and CDR2 is SASEGT. The CDR3 consists of 18 residues. The DNA for the CDR3 is TGTGCCAGCAGTGCATCAGACAGGGGGCTTATTTTATGGGATGAGCAGTTCTTC. This codes for CASSASDRGLILWDEQFF.

This sequence joins TRBV5-1 and TRBJ2-7; D possibly corresponds to TRBD1 (6 bases). CDR3 size: 15 residues. From germline, CDR1 is SGHRS and CDR2 YFSETQ. Trimming pared 4 bases from V and 0 bases from J, leaving 14 bases between. This chain's CDR3 is CASSVDRPASYEQYF. The CDR3 DNA reads TGCGCCAGCAGCGTCGACAGGCCAGCCTCCTACGAGCAGTACTTC.

The CDR3 coding sequence is TGTGCCAGCAGCCCACAGACCCGGCCCGGGAACACCATATATTTT. Encoded protein: CASSPQTRPGNTIYF. This sequence joins TRBV7-9 and TRBJ1-3, with no clear D. The germline V and J ends were trimmed by 5 bases and 7 bases, with 18 bases remaining between them. CDR3 length equals 15 residues. From germline, CDR1 is SEHNR and CDR2 FQNEAQ (reference sequence).

The J gene is TRBJ1-2, the V gene TRBV4-1; no reliable D call. The V end lost 7 bases, the J end lost 0 bases, and 12 bases lay between the germline ends. This CDR3 spans 14 amino acids. Germline V CDR1 and CDR2: MGHRA, YSYEKL. The CDR3 region has the DNA TGCGCCAGCAACCCCGTCGTCTCTAACTATGGCTACACCTTC. Translating gives CASNPVVSNYGYTF.